This paragraph covers one T cell receptor (beta chain) sequence. Those enrolled in Seattle joined during active infection and were followed longitudinally afterward. Per the original data handling: Amplification of reference gene primers was used by the study to estimate nucleated cell counts. TCRdb keeps only in-frame clones here, not all; method: immunoSEQ multiplex PCR. Clonal size and the V and J genes are those of that table, whereas D and trimming came from the DNA. The table shows 150,000 to 200,000 clones, with more than 75% occurring only once. These data originate in a study of blood T cell repertoires in COVID-19. Overall study: The United States, Italy and Spain provided the acute and convalescent COVID-19 samples.

This CDR3 comprises 15 residues. Germline values: CDR1 SNHLY, CDR2 FYNNEI. V lost 6 bases and J 0 bases, leaving 9 bases between the germline ends. V gene TRBV2 combines with J gene TRBJ2-6; the D is unclear. Sequenced material: peripheral blood. The TCR originated in a woman in her seventies with COVID-19, enrolled during active disease. The CDR3 nucleotides are TGTGCCAGCAGCTTACAGAACTCTGGGGCCAACGTCCTGACTTTC. This codes for CASSLQNSGANVLTF.